The entry below gives a single T cell receptor beta chain sequence along with its context. The data were taken from a study of shared clonotypes between healthy human individuals. CD8 cells classed as naive were CD45RO-negative and positively selected for CCR7, excluding terminally differentiated effector memory CD45RA+ cells. Measured with immunoSEQ multiplex PCR; TCRdb has only the in-frame clones, and not every one. The repertoire has about 1.9 million clones, around 93% of them found once; the top ten carry around 1.7%. This CDR3 region has 15 residues. Germline V CDR1 and CDR2: KGHSH, LQKENI. V gave up 6 bases and J gave up 2 bases; unmatched junction bases: 9.

The origin of this receptor is a man aged 18-30 years in good health. Some clones in this sample may be carry-over from other donors' samples. The chain uses TRBV18 and TRBJ2-7; the match to TRBD2 covers 8 bases. Material: naive CD8+ T cells from PBMCs. CDR3 in amino acids: CASSYTPGGAYEQYF. As DNA, the CDR3 is TGTGCCAGCTCTTACACCCCCGGGGGGGCCTACGAGCAGTACTTC.